This T cell receptor (beta chain) comes out of a study of PD-1 blockade in classical Hodgkin lymphoma. The study's findings and limits: Similar baseline diversity was found in complete responders and newly diagnosed patients. Repertoire difference causes, possibly disease activity or prior therapy, remain undefined. A significant rise in TCR diversity by C4D1 was seen for CD4+ but not CD8+ cells.

Stated time point: cycle 4 day 1 (C4D1), after six to seven weeks of nivolumab. Each and every patient relapsed after autologous stem cell transplantation, and patients got differing brentuximab vedotin exposure. Thawed PBMCs supplied CD8+ T cells via magnetic negative selection. Best response was recorded as complete response, partial response or progressive disease. The CDR3 has 14 residues. Germline assignment: CDR1 MNHEY and CDR2 SVGAGI. V was pared by 0 bases and J by 6 bases, with 8 bases between. A remark on this clone: Its antigen is unknown.

Here immunoSEQ multiplex PCR was the method, and the copy in TCRdb shows in-frame clones only, minus some. The sample consists of approximately 21,000 clones, around 84% of them appearing once. This sequence joins TRBV6-5 and TRBJ2-2; D not certain. This receptor was identified in a human donor with classical Hodgkin lymphoma. The specimen was CD8+ T cells from blood, collected before the fourth cycle of nivolumab. The CDR3 DNA follows: TGTGCCAGCAGTTACTCGGTCTTTTCCGGGGAGCTGTTTTTT. It specifies CASSYSVFSGELFF.